These 5 T cell receptor beta chains were sequenced from one sample in a study of tumor and adjacent non-tumor tissue in lung cancer. TCRbeta libraries were built with three rounds of nested PCR, modified from ARM-PCR. TCRdb itself ran the multiplex PCR reads through MiXCR, one entry per CDR3 protein. The sample yields over 80,000 distinct CDR3 sequences, 80% seen once. The template was RNA from unsorted bulk tissue. The normal lung tissue was taken more than 3 cm from the tumor edge. What was sequenced was distant non-tumor lung tissue. The receptors come from a man between 60 and 70 years old with small cell lung cancer.

As to this clonotype: Here the CDR3 omits its conserved ending phenylalanine or tryptophan, so a read error is the likely source. The genes are TRBV11-1 and TRBJ2-2, with a tentative D call TRBD2 (6 bases). The germline CDR1 and CDR2 sequences are SGHAT and FQDESV (reference sequence). The CDR3 is 13 residues long. CDR3 in amino acids: CASSPRLDGGLFY. CDR3 nucleotides: TGTGCCAGCAGCCCGCGACTGGACGGGGGGCTGTTTTAT.

J is TRBJ1-5 and V is TRBV12-3 or TRBV12-4, with 8 bases fitting TRBD1. The CDR3 is made up of 14 amino acids. V trimming: 10 bases; J trimming: 3 bases; junction bases outside the gene matches: 8. The CDR3: CAIRQGLLNQPQHF. CDR3 nucleotides: TGTGCCATCAGACAGGGGTTACTCAATCAGCCCCAGCATTTT.

This clonotype was seen repeatedly, ten times or more. This chain uses TRBV24-1 with TRBJ2-2; unclear D gene. The CDR3 loop spans 13 amino acids. Looked up from germline, CDR1 is KGHDR and CDR2 is SFDVKD. Trimming removed 9 bases from V and 2 bases from J, with 9 bases in between. The CDR3 nucleotides are TGTGCCACCTTTGACGGAAACACCGGGGAGCTGTTTTTT. Protein sequence: CATFDGNTGELFF.

Remarks on this clonotype: An end of the junction does not agree with germline; a read error may underlie this. V is TRBV12-3 or TRBV12-4 and J is TRBJ2-7; 9 bases align to TRBD2. CDR3 length equals 13 residues. CDR3 bases: TGCGCTAGCAGCCCGCGGGGGGGCTACGAGAAGTACTTC. This translates into CASSPRGGYEKYF.

This clonotype was recorded a few times. Sequence at one end of the junction differs from germline and may be a read error. The chain combines TRBV20-1 with TRBJ1-2; 8 nucleotides match TRBD1. Germline assignment: CDR1 DFQATT and CDR2 SNEGSKA (reference sequence). This CDR3 has 13 residues. CDR3 in DNA: TGCAGTGCTAGAGGAGACAGGGGTGATGGCTACGCCTTC. Amino acids: CSARGDRGDGYAF.